These T cell receptor beta chains were read from a single sample in a study of T cells in Graves' hyperthyroidism and ophthalmopathy. TCRdb analysed the multiplex PCR reads with MiXCR anew, one entry per CDR3 protein. Seen here are around 350,000 distinct CDR3 sequences, about 18% observed once, and the top ten hold 3.5% to 4%. The material sequenced was blood. The receptors stem from a young woman with Graves' hyperthyroidism. CDR3s include the opening cysteine and the closing phenylalanine or tryptophan. Fields, in order: clone size, D gene, J gene, V gene, CDR3 DNA, CDR3 protein. D genes are given only for firm matches. Not all rows give a size; the values are once, few, many and, for expanded clones, a class.

>many|-|TRBJ1-5|TRBV6-5
TGTGCCAGCAGCTGGGGGTTAGATCAGCCCCAGCATTTT
CASSWGLDQPQHF
>many|-|TRBJ2-7|TRBV11-2
TGTGCCAGCAGCTTCGGCAGGTACTTTACCTACGAGCAGTACTTC
CASSFGRYFTYEQYF
>once|-|TRBJ1-2|TRBV9
TGTGCCAGCAGCGTAGCTACGTTGGAGGGGGAAGAGGCCAACTATGGCTACACCTTC
CASSVATLEGEEANYGYTF
>many|-|TRBJ2-5|TRBV6-1
TGTGCCAGCAGTGAAGAGAGAGCAGAGACCCAGTACTTC
CASSEERAETQYF
>many|-|TRBJ1-5|TRBV6-5
TGTGCCAGCAGGCGCCCTGCAGGGGAACAGCCCCAGCATTTT
CASRRPAGEQPQHF
>many|-|TRBJ2-7|TRBV6-5
TGTGCCAGCAGCCACCTGGGCTTCTACGAGCAGTACTTC
CASSHLGFYEQYF
>few|-|TRBJ1-1|TRBV9
TGTGCCAGCAGCAAGAGGGGGACCGTGAACACTGAAGCTTTCTTT
CASSKRGTVNTEAFF
>many|-|TRBJ1-5|TRBV12-3/TRBV12-4
TGTGCCAGCAGTTTAAGGGGATTGCAGCCCCAGCATTTT
CASSLRGLQPQHF
>many|-|TRBJ2-6|TRBV6-1
TGTGCCAGCAGTGGACGGCCCTCTGGGGCCAACGTCCTGACTTTC
CASSGRPSGANVLTF
>many|-|TRBJ1-5|TRBV6-5
TGTGCCAGCAGAGTCCATGGTGCGGCGAACAATCAGCCCCAGCATTTT
CASRVHGAANNQPQHF
>many|-|TRBJ2-7|TRBV20-1
TGCAGTGCTACCGGGACACCTTCCTACGAGCAGTACTTC
CSATGTPSYEQYF
>few|-|TRBJ2-6|TRBV30
TGTGCCTGGAGTGTAAGGCCTACTTACTCTGGGGCCAACGTCCTGACTTTC
CAWSVRPTYSGANVLTF
>-|TRBD2|TRBJ2-1|TRBV4-1
TGCGCCAGCAGCCAAGATCGGGGGGGCCAGCAGTTCTTC
CASSQDRGGQQFF
>many|-|TRBJ1-5|TRBV12-3/TRBV12-4
TGTGCCAGCAGCCGACAAACGGGCAATCAGCCCCAGCATTTT
CASSRQTGNQPQHF
>many|TRBD1|TRBJ1-3|TRBV7-2
TGTGCCAGCAGCCCCCGGACAGGGGGGAAAAACACCATATATTTT
CASSPRTGGKNTIYF
>-|-|TRBJ1-2|TRBV13
TGTGCCAGCAGCTTCCGGGACCTGAGGCACTATGGCTACACCTTC
CASSFRDLRHYGYTF
>many|TRBD1|TRBJ1-1|TRBV12-3/TRBV12-4
TGTGCCAGCAGTTCCCGGACAGGGTTCACTGAAGCTTTCTTT
CASSSRTGFTEAFF
>many|-|TRBJ1-1|TRBV20-1
TGCAGTGCTAGAGTAGGGGCTGGGAACACTGAAGCTTTCTTT
CSARVGAGNTEAFF
>many|-|TRBJ2-7|TRBV7-2
TGTGCCAGCAGCTTAGGAGGGTTGGAAGAGCAGTACTTC
CASSLGGLEEQYF
>many|-|TRBJ1-2|TRBV12-3/TRBV12-4
TGTGCCAGCAGTTTTGCGAGGACTGGAGGCTACACCTTC
CASSFARTGGYTF
>-|TRBD1|TRBJ2-5|TRBV7-8
TGTGCCAGCAGCTCGGACAGGGTGGAGACCCAGTACTTC
CASSSDRVETQYF
>-|-|TRBJ2-7|TRBV4-1
TGCGCCAGCTCATCTCCGGGACGGGACTCCTACGAGCAGTACTTC
CASSSPGRDSYEQYF
>-|-|TRBJ1-1|TRBV15
TGTGCCACCACATCAGCGGCCTTGAACACTGAAGCTTTCTTT
CATTSAALNTEAFF
>many|-|TRBJ2-7|TRBV5-1
TGCGCCAGCAGCTTGGAAAGAGTTGAGCAGTACTTC
CASSLERVEQYF